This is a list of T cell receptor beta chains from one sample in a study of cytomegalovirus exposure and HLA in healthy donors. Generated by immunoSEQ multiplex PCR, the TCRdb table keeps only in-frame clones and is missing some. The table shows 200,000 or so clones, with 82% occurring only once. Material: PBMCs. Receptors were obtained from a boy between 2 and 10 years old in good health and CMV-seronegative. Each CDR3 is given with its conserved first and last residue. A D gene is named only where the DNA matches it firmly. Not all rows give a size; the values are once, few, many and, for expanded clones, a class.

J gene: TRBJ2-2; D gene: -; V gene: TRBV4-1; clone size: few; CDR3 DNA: TGCGCCAGCAGCCAAGATCGGCGGATCACCGGGGAGCTGTTTTTT; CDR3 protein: CASSQDRRITGELFF
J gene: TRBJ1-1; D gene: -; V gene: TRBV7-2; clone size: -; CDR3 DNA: TGTGCCAGCAGCGCGGCAAGCACAGGGAACACTGAAGCTTTCTTT; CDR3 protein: CASSAASTGNTEAFF
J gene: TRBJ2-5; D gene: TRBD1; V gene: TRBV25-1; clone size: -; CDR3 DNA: TGTGCCAGCTCAGGGGGTTGGGAAGAGACCCAGTACTTC; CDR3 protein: CASSGGWEETQYF
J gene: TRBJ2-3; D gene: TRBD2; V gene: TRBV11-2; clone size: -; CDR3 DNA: TGTGCCAGCAGCTTAAGAGCGGGGGGCACAGATACGCAGTATTTT; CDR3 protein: CASSLRAGGTDTQYF
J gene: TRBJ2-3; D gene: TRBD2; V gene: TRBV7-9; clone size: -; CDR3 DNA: TGTGCCAGCAGTTTCCGACTAGCGGGGGGGACGATCAACACAGATACGCAGTATTTT; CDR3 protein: CASSFRLAGGTINTDTQYF
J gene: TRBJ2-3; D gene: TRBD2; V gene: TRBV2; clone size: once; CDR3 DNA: TGTGCCAGCAGTCCAGTCGGAGCTAGCGGGGGAACTAGCACAGATACGCAGTATTTT; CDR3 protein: CASSPVGASGGTSTDTQYF
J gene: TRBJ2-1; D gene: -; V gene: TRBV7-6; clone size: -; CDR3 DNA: TGTGCCAGCAGCTCCCGGGACTACAATGAGCAGTTCTTC; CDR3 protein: CASSSRDYNEQFF
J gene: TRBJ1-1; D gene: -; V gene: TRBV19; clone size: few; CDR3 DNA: TGTGCCAGTAGAGAACAGAACATGAACACTGAAGCTTTCTTT; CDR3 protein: CASREQNMNTEAFF
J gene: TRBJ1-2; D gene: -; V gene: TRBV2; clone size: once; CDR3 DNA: TGTGCCAGCAGACCTACCTTGTTGGGAGGTGGCTACACCTTC; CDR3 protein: CASRPTLLGGGYTF
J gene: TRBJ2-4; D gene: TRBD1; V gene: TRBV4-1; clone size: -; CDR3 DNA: TGCGCCAGCAGCCTAATCGGGACAGGGAATGTCATTCAGTACTTC; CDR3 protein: CASSLIGTGNVIQYF